This T cell receptor (beta chain) was recorded in a study of shared clonotypes between healthy human individuals. Caucasian adults residing in Nashville, Tennessee made up all the donors. Note on this clone: Its target is unknown. Other DNA sequences in the same sample also yield this CDR3.

Study-wide results and caveats: It was expected that sequencing depth would affect clonotype sharing among donors. Only blood was sampled; tissue repertoires likely differ.

About 30,000 T cell genomes, or 200 to 250 ng DNA, went into the sorted-subset replicate PCRs. Assay used: immunoSEQ multiplex PCR; TCRdb lists only in-frame clones, some missing. The sample includes over 1.4 million clones, roughly 96% seen only once; the top ten take approximately 1.1%. Germline assignment: CDR1 SGHRS and CDR2 YFSETQ. V dropped 4 bases and J dropped 4; count of bases not matched to a gene: 5. This CDR3 spans 14 amino acids. The TCR originated in a man in his thirties or forties in good health. What was sequenced was naive CD4+ T cells sorted from blood. Subset here: CD45RA+ positively selected. The V and J genes are TRBV5-1 and TRBJ2-3, with TRBD2 matching over 8 bases. This CDR3 reads CASSLAGGSDTQYF. In nucleotides, the CDR3 is TGCGCCAGCAGCCTTGCGGGAGGTTCAGATACGCAGTATTTT.